A selection of T cell receptor beta chains follows, all from one sample in a study of shared clonotypes between healthy human individuals. The method was immunoSEQ multiplex PCR; TCRdb's version includes in-frame clones alone and lacks a portion of them. The sample includes nearly 2 million clones, less than 95% seen only once; the top ten take more than 0.9%. Input material: naive CD8+ T cells sorted from blood. Every receptor here comes from a man aged 18-30 years in good health. Each CDR3 is given with its conserved first and last residue.

v_call cdr3_aa
TRBV19 CASSIDAGYTEAFF
TRBV6-6 CASSYSGPPDEQYF
TRBV18 CASSPVAGSGNEQFF
TRBV5-6 CASSLGGQGNTEAFF
TRBV2 CASRQRSYNEQFF
TRBV4-2 CASSQELWGQETQYF
TRBV7-9 CASSAPGGAGEKLFF
TRBV5-1 CASSSLLNHVDQETQYF
TRBV4-1 CASSLLAGEVYEQYF
TRBV7-2 CASSANRGYEQYF
TRBV5-5 CASSLVPASGGFYEQYF
TRBV27 CASSLMQQGETQYF
TRBV19 CASSMGQNSYNSPLHF
TRBV5-1 CASSLERTRKETQYF
TRBV13 CASSSTGDYGYTF
TRBV12-2 CASRFPLLAGGPAKNIQYF
TRBV4-1 CASSLGSSGLSYEQYF
TRBV6-6 CASRRDRIQPQHF
TRBV7-9 CASSAQGSGANVLTF
TRBV7-9 CASSQAIPASTDTQYF
TRBV5-6 CASSLATGVETQYF
TRBV13 CASSLGRRNQPQHF
TRBV27 CASTLAATGTSGTGELFF
TRBV2 CASNRGEGNTIYF
TRBV7-9 CASSLGEGQNSYEQYF
TRBV27 CASSRGQGYEQYF
TRBV4-1 CASSQDQGVDEQFF
TRBV7-6 CASSPESGANVLTF
TRBV9 CASSVANRDTEAFF
TRBV11-2 CASSLVGGGDEQYF
TRBV5-6 CASSLASATDTQYF
TRBV7-9 CASSLASTDTQYF
TRBV29-1 CSVDLEADPNTGELFF
TRBV6-5 CASSYVTGQPGELFF
TRBV7-9 CASIIGGSYNEQFF
TRBV5-4 CASSWDLITEAFF
TRBV5-6 CASSLAGTGDSYGYTF
TRBV2 CASTAGTGFRDTQYF
TRBV5-4 CASSPEWSQETQYF
TRBV13 CASSLGFGGTGTYEQYF
TRBV9 CASSAYGGGSTDTQYF
TRBV7-9 CASSLPGLLNTGELFF
TRBV5-6 CASSLTGGPLYEQYF
TRBV11-3 CASKGGEGTQYF
TRBV11-2 CASSVRGTPGELFF
TRBV13 CASSLASWPGLGYEQYF
TRBV4-1 CASSQGPWTSGGAETQYF
TRBV27 CASSFSGYNEQFF
TRBV4-1 CASSQEFTSSYEQYF
TRBV28 CASSELNNEQFF